This paragraph covers one T cell receptor beta chain sequence. Its antigen remains unknown. V was cut by 5 bases and J by 5 bases, with 24 bases left in between. The CDR3 loop spans 17 amino acids. Germline loops: CDR1 SGHVS, CDR2 FQNEAQ. The PCR used 60 Vbeta and 13 Jbeta primers. Sequencing used immunoSEQ multiplex PCR; TCRdb keeps in-frame clones, though not all of them. Here the sample spans about 200,000 clones, over 75% being singletons. The sample originates from a study of cytomegalovirus exposure and HLA in healthy donors. General study results and limits: When presence/absence was analysed, sequencing depth was taken to be roughly uniform across donors.

This clonotype was sampled from a boy aged 2 to 10 in good health and CMV-seronegative. This chain connects TRBV7-8 to TRBJ2-5, with a tentative D call TRBD1 (5 bases). Input material: PBMCs. CDR3 nucleotide sequence: TGTGCCAGCAGCCCCCTCCGTTACCTCAGGGCTGGGGAGACCCAGTACTTC. Translation gives CASSPLRYLRAGETQYF.